The T cell receptor (beta chain) described here comes from a study of cytomegalovirus exposure and HLA in healthy donors. The study's findings and limits: In a later analysis, V- and J-gene trimming of beta chains associated with a DCLRE1C missense variant, replicated independently. In a later analysis, productive TCRs from donors in an Asian-associated ancestry cluster reportedly carried fewer N-insertions than the cohort mean.

Amplification used 60 Vbeta primers and 13 Jbeta primers. Method: immunoSEQ multiplex PCR; TCRdb's copy keeps in-frame clones and lacks some. There are over 200,000 clones in the sample; 82% occur only once, and 5% to 6.5% lies in the top ten. The CDR3 covers 15 residues. Trimming took off 4 bases at V and 2 bases at J, with 13 bases between the two ends. Germline CDR1 SGHRS, CDR2 YFSETQ. Worth noting for this clone: Its target is unknown.

Material: PBMCs. This sequence was found in a middle-aged woman in good health and CMV-seropositive. V usage is TRBV5-1 and J usage is TRBJ1-3; no clear D gene. This chain's CDR3 is CASSPGWVTGNTIYF. The CDR3 region has the DNA TGCGCCAGCAGCCCGGGTTGGGTTACTGGAAACACCATATATTTT.